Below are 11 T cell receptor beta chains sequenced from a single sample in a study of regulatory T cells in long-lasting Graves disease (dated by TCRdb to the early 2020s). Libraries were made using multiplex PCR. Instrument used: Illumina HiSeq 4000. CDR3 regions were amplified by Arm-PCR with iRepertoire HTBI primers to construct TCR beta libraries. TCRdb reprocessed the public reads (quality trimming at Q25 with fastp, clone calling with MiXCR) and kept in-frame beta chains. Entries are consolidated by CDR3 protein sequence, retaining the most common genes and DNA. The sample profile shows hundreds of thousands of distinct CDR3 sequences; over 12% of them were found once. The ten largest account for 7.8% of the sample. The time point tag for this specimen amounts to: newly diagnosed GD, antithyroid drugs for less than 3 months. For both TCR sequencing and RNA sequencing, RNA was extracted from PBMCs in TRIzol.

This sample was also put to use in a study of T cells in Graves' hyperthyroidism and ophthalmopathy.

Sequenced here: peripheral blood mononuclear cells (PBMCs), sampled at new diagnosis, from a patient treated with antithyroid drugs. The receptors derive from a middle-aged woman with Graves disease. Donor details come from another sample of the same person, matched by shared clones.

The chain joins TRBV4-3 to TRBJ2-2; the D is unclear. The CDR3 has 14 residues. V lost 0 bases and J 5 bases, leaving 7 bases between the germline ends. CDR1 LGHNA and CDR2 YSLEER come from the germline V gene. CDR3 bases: TGCGCCAGCAGCCAAGAATCAGTGACCGGGGAGCTGTTTTTT. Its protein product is CASSQESVTGELFF.

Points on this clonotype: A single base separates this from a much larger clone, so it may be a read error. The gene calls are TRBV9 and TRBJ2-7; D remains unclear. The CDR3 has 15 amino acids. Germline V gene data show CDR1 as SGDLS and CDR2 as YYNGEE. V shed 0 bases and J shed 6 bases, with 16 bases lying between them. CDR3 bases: TGTGCCAGCAGCGTAGATAGGCCGGTGTGGGCCGAGCAGTACTTC. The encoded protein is CASSVDRPVWAEQYF.

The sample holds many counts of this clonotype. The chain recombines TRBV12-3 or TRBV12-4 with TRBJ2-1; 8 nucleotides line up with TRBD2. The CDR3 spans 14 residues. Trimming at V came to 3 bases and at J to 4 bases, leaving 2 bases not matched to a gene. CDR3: CASSFSSGYNEQFF. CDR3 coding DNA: TGTGCCAGCAGTTTCTCTAGCGGGTACAATGAGCAGTTCTTC.

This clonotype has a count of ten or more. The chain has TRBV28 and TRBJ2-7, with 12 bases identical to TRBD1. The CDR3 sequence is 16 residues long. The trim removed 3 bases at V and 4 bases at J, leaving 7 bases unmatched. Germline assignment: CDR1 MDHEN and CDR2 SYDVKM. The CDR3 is CASSFIGTGGLYEQYF. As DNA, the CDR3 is TGTGCCAGCAGTTTCATCGGGACAGGGGGCTTGTACGAGCAGTACTTC. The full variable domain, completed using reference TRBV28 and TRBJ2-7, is DVKVTQSSRYLVKRTGEKVFLECVQDMDHENMFWYRQDPGLGLRLIYFSYDVKMKEKGDIPEGYSVSREKKERFSLILESASTNQTSMYLCASSFIGTGGLYEQYFGPGTRLTVT.

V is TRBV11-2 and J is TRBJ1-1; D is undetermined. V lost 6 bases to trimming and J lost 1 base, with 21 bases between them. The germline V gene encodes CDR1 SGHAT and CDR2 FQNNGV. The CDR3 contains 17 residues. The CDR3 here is CASSKPDFGLGNTEAFF. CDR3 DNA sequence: TGTGCCAGCAGTAAGCCGGACTTTGGCCTAGGGAACACTGAAGCTTTCTTT.

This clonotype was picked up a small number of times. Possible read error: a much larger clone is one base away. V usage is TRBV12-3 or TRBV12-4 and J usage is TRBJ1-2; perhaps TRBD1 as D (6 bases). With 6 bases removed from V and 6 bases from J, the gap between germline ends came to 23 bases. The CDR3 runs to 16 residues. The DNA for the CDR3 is TGTGCCAGCAGCCCAGCCGCGGGTGGGGGGGGCAATGGCTACACCTTC. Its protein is CASSPAAGGGGNGYTF.

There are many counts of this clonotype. The CDR3, as DNA: TGTGCCAGCAGCTTTAGGTCCCTGGCTAGCGGGATTGACACCGGGGAGCTGTTTTTT. Its protein is CASSFRSLASGIDTGELFF. The chain combines TRBV7-2 with TRBJ2-2; TRBD2 matches at 9 bases. The CDR3 is made up of 19 amino acids. The V segment lost 3 bases and the J segment 3 bases; nucleotides outside the gene matches: 14. The germline CDR1 and CDR2 sequences are SGHTA and FQGNSA.

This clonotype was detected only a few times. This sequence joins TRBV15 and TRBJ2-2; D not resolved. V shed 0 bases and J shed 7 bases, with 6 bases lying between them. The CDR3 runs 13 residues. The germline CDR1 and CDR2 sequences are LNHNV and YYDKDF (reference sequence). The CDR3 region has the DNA TGTGCCACCAGCAGAGATCGAATCGGGGAGCTGTTTTTT. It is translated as CATSRDRIGELFF.

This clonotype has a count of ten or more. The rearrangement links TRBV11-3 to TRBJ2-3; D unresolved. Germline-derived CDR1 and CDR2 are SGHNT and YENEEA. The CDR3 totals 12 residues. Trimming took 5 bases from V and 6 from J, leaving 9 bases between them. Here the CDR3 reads CASSPRIDTQYF. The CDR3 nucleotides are TGTGCCAGCAGCCCCAGAATTGATACGCAGTATTTT.

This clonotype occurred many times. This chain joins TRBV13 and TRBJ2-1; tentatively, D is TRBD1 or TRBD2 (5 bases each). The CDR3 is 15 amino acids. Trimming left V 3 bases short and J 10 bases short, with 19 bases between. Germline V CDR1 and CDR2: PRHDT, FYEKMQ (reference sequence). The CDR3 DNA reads TGTGCCAGCAGCTTTGGGGGAGCAGTTTTTTCCGAGCAGTTCTTC. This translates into CASSFGGAVFSEQFF.

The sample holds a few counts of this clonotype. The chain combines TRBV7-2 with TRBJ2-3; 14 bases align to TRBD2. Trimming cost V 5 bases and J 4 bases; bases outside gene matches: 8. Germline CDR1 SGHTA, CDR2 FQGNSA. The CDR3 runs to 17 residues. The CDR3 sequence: CASSTGTSGSLSDTQYF. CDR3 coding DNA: TGTGCCAGCAGCACCGGGACTAGCGGGAGTTTGTCAGATACGCAGTATTTT.